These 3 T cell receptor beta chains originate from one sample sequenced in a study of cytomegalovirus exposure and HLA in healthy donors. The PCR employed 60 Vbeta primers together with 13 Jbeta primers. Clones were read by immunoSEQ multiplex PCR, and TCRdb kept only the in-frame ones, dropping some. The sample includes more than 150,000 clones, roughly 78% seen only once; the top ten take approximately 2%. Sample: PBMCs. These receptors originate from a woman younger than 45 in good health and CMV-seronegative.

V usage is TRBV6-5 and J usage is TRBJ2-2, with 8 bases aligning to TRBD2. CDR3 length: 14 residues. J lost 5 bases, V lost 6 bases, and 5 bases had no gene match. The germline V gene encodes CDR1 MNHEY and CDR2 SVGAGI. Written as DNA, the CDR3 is TGTGCCAGCAGCCGGACTAGCCGAACCGGGGAGCTGTTTTTT. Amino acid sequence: CASSRTSRTGELFF.

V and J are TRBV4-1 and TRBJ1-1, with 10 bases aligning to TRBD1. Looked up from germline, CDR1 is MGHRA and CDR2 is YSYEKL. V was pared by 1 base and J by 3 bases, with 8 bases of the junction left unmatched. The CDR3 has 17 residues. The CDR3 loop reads CASSQGTRGQGDTEAFF. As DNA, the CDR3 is TGCGCCAGCAGCCAAGGGACCCGTGGACAGGGGGACACTGAAGCTTTCTTT.

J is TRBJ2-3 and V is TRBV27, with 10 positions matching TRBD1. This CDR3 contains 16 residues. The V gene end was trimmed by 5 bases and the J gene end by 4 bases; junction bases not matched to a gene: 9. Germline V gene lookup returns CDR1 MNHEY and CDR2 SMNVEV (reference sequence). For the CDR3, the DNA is TGTGCCAGCAGTCTCCGGGACAGGGGCGGCGCAGATACGCAGTATTTT. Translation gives CASSLRDRGGADTQYF.